This T cell receptor (beta chain) is drawn from a study of cytomegalovirus exposure and HLA in healthy donors. Overall study findings and caveats: Accurate prediction of HLA-A and HLA-B alleles (for most subjects) was reportedly achieved from TCR beta sequences. Evidence from a later analysis indicated that most CMV-associated TCR beta chains looked HLA-restricted.

This CDR3 has 15 residues. CDR1 SNHLY and CDR2 FYNNEI come from the germline V gene. Trimming removed 5 bases from V and 2 bases from J; junction bases left unmatched: 5. A multiplex PCR was run with 60 Vbeta primers and 13 Jbeta primers. Profiled with immunoSEQ multiplex PCR; TCRdb holds only in-frame clones, not every one. Of 90,000 to 130,000 clones detected, roughly 80% appear once; the ten largest clones hold 22%. This clone has only one observation. Its antigen is unknown. The J gene is TRBJ2-3, the V gene TRBV2; TRBD2 agrees at 9 bases. The material sequenced was PBMCs. The TCR comes from a man aged 25-45 years in good health and CMV-seropositive. The CDR3 region has the DNA TGTGCCAGCAGTTCCCTAGCGGGACTCACAGATACGCAGTATTTT. This translates into CASSSLAGLTDTQYF.